This is a list of T cell receptor beta chains from one sample in a study of pediatric ulcerative colitis. This table comes from immunoSEQ multiplex PCR, and its TCRdb copy is limited to in-frame clones, with some not included. Among more than 50,000 clones listed, around 80% were seen once. Material for sequencing was blood. These receptors were obtained from a boy between 10 and 17 years old with moderate ulcerative colitis. Each CDR3 is given with its conserved first and last residue. A D gene is named only where the DNA matches it firmly. Size tells how often a clone was seen (once, few, many) or the class of an expanded clone, and some rows leave it out.

J gene,V gene,D gene,clone size,CDR3 DNA,CDR3 protein
TRBJ1-2,TRBV2,-,-,TGTGCCAGCAGTGGAGGGCAGGGCGGTGGCTACACCTTC,CASSGGQGGGYTF
TRBJ1-5,TRBV25-1,-,-,TGTGCCAGCAGTGAAGTTGGGGTCGGTCAGCCCCAGCATTTT,CASSEVGVGQPQHF
TRBJ2-7,TRBV15,-,once,TGTGCCACCAGCGGACGAAACCGCGGGACGTACGAGCAGTACTTC,CATSGRNRGTYEQYF
TRBJ2-1,TRBV7-6,TRBD2,-,TGTGCCAGCAGCTTAGGCTTAGCGGGAGTTGATGAGCAGTTCTTC,CASSLGLAGVDEQFF
TRBJ2-1,TRBV18,TRBD2,-,TGTGCCAGCTCACCGACTAGCGGGAGCGCCTATGAGCAGTTCTTC,CASSPTSGSAYEQFF
TRBJ1-2,TRBV30,-,few,TGTGCCTGGAGTGTACACCCCGACCGGCCCTATGGCTACACCTTC,CAWSVHPDRPYGYTF
TRBJ2-1,TRBV13,TRBD2,-,TGTGCCAGCAGCTTTTGGGTAGCGGGCACCAATGAGCAGTTCTTC,CASSFWVAGTNEQFF
TRBJ1-1,TRBV6-5,-,-,TGTGCCAGCAGTTACGAAGGGATCACTGAAGCTTTCTTT,CASSYEGITEAFF
TRBJ2-5,TRBV11-2,-,-,TGTGCCAGCAGCTTAGCAGCGGTCGGACTTCAGACCCAGTACTTC,CASSLAAVGLQTQYF
TRBJ1-1,TRBV25-1,TRBD1,-,TGTGCCAGCAGGAGGGGGCAGAACACTGAAGCTTTCTTT,CASRRGQNTEAFF
TRBJ1-1,TRBV6-6,TRBD1,-,TGTGCCAGCAGACAGGGGGGAGCTTTCTTT,CASRQGGAFF
TRBJ1-1,TRBV29-1,TRBD1,-,TGCAGCGCTGACAGGGGGAAGAACACTGAAGCTTTCTTT,CSADRGKNTEAFF
TRBJ1-2,TRBV29-1,-,-,TGCAGCCTCACCTCAGGGTTATCTGATGGCTACACCTTC,CSLTSGLSDGYTF
TRBJ1-3,TRBV4-1,-,-,TGCGCCAGCAGCCCCAAAGGCAGGGTAGAAACCGGGGCTGGAAACACCATATATTTT,CASSPKGRVETGAGNTIYF
TRBJ2-7,TRBV12-5,-,few,TGTGCTAGTGGTTTGTCCAGGGGAGGCGAGCAGTACTTC,CASGLSRGGEQYF
TRBJ1-5,TRBV30,-,few,TGTGCCTGGAACCGGGACATGAATCAGCCCCAGCATTTT,CAWNRDMNQPQHF
TRBJ2-7,TRBV7-2,TRBD1,-,TGTGCCAGCAGCCACGGGACAGGGTCCTACGAGCAGTACTTC,CASSHGTGSYEQYF
TRBJ1-1,TRBV9,-,-,TGTGCCAGCAGCGGCAGCCCGAACACTGAAGCTTTCTTT,CASSGSPNTEAFF
TRBJ1-1,TRBV7-3,-,-,TGTGCCAGCAGCTTAGAGACAGGCCGGGAAGCTTTCTTT,CASSLETGREAFF
TRBJ1-1,TRBV19,-,-,TGTGCCAGTAGTATCCGGGGGATCCCTGAAGCTTTCTTT,CASSIRGIPEAFF
TRBJ1-4,TRBV7-9,-,-,TGTGCCAGCAGGCTTACAGGTGACTCTAATGAAAAACTGTTTTTT,CASRLTGDSNEKLFF
TRBJ1-1,TRBV7-8,-,-,TGTGCCAGCAGCACCGCCGGTTGGGTTGAGGCTTTCTTT,CASSTAGWVEAFF
TRBJ1-1,TRBV5-6,-,-,TGTGCCAGCAGCTTGGGAGGGAGGAACACTGAAGCTTTCTTT,CASSLGGRNTEAFF
TRBJ1-1,TRBV4-1,TRBD1,-,TGCGCCAGCAGCCAAAGTCAGGGGGCCAGCACTGAAGCTTTCTTT,CASSQSQGASTEAFF
TRBJ2-1,TRBV20-1,-,-,TGCAGTGCTAATTTCCATGAGCAGTTCTTC,CSANFHEQFF
TRBJ2-3,TRBV27,-,-,TGTGCCAGCAGTTTATTAGGCACAGATACGCAGTATTTT,CASSLLGTDTQYF
TRBJ1-1,TRBV7-7,-,few,TGTGCCAGCAGCTTAGCGGAGGGGACTGAAGCTTTCTTT,CASSLAEGTEAFF
TRBJ1-2,TRBV5-4,-,-,TGTGCCAGCAGCTCCGGACAGCTATCTTTCCTCAACTATGGCTACACCTTC,CASSSGQLSFLNYGYTF
TRBJ2-7,TRBV11-3,TRBD1,-,TGTGCCAGCAGCTTAGAGACAGGGGCGGACTACGAGCAGTACTTC,CASSLETGADYEQYF
TRBJ1-4,TRBV5-5,TRBD1,once,TGTGCCAGCAGCGAGTGGGGACAGGGAGGGGAAAAACTGTTTTTT,CASSEWGQGGEKLFF
TRBJ2-1,TRBV4-1,-,-,TGCGCCAGCAGCCACTTCCCCAGGGTTAATGAGCAGTTCTTC,CASSHFPRVNEQFF
TRBJ2-3,TRBV18,TRBD2,-,TGTGCCAGCTCACCACCCCTAGCGGGGGGGCCGGAAGATACGCAGTATTTT,CASSPPLAGGPEDTQYF
TRBJ1-2,TRBV5-5,-,few,TGTGCCAGCAGCTTGGGAATTGGACAGATAGCTTATGGCTACACCTTC,CASSLGIGQIAYGYTF
TRBJ2-5,TRBV25-1,-,-,TGTGCCAGCAGTGAATCCGGAGCGGGCCAAGAGACCCAGTACTTC,CASSESGAGQETQYF
TRBJ1-2,TRBV19,-,-,TGTGCCAGTAGTATACGAGGAATGCACTATGGCTACACCTTC,CASSIRGMHYGYTF
TRBJ1-1,TRBV9,TRBD1,-,TGTGCCAGCAGCGTAGAGGGACAGAAGAACACTGAAGCTTTCTTT,CASSVEGQKNTEAFF
TRBJ1-1,TRBV5-6,-,few,TGTGCCAGCAGCTTGGTTCAGGGTGAAGCTTTCTTT,CASSLVQGEAFF
TRBJ2-3,TRBV7-6,-,-,TGTGCCAGCAGCTTACCGTCGGCGGATACGCAGTATTTT,CASSLPSADTQYF
TRBJ1-5,TRBV7-8,-,-,TGTGCCAGCAGCAACAGGAATCAGCCCCAGCATTTT,CASSNRNQPQHF
TRBJ1-1,TRBV5-4,TRBD1,-,TGTGCCAGCAGCTTGGGGGGACAGGGAAGGACTGAAGCTTTCTTT,CASSLGGQGRTEAFF
TRBJ2-7,TRBV29-1,-,-,TGCAGCGTTGTTGTAGGCAGGTACGAGCAGTACTTC,CSVVVGRYEQYF
TRBJ2-7,TRBV14,TRBD2,-,TGTGCCAGCAGTCTGGCGGGAGGACTTTACGAGCAGTACTTC,CASSLAGGLYEQYF
TRBJ1-1,TRBV14,-,-,TGTGCCAGCAGCCTTAAAATTGGGGGGAACACTGAAGCTTTCTTT,CASSLKIGGNTEAFF
TRBJ2-3,TRBV25-1,-,-,TGTGCCAGCAGTGAACTGACTAGGAGCACAGATACGCAGTATTTT,CASSELTRSTDTQYF
TRBJ2-1,TRBV5-4,TRBD1,-,TGTGCCAGCAGCCCTCGGGACAGGGGAAACAATGAGCAGTTCTTC,CASSPRDRGNNEQFF
TRBJ2-7,TRBV11-2,-,-,TGTGCCAGCAGCTTAATAGGGGGGAGCGACGAGCAGTACTTC,CASSLIGGSDEQYF
TRBJ1-3,TRBV19,-,-,TGTGCCAGTACCCCAATAACGAGGGGGTCTGGAAACACCATATATTTT,CASTPITRGSGNTIYF
TRBJ2-7,TRBV5-6,TRBD2,-,TGTGCCAGCAGCTTGGGGCCCGCGGGAGCTAACGAGCAGTACTTC,CASSLGPAGANEQYF
TRBJ1-1,TRBV19,TRBD1,-,TGTGCCAGTAGTATTCAGGGGGGGGTAGCGGGCACTGAAGCTTTCTTT,CASSIQGGVAGTEAFF
TRBJ2-1,TRBV19,-,once,TGTGCCAGTAGTATAACCAGGGGCTCCTACAATGAGCAGTTCTTC,CASSITRGSYNEQFF
TRBJ2-7,TRBV10-1,TRBD1,-,TGCGCCAGCAGTGCGGACAGGGGTGGCTACGAGCAGTACTTC,CASSADRGGYEQYF
TRBJ1-1,TRBV20-1,-,-,TGCAGTGCTAGGGGGAACACTGAAGCTTTCTTT,CSARGNTEAFF
TRBJ1-2,TRBV6-5,-,-,TGTGCCAGCAGTCCCAACCCGGACTATGGCTACACCTTC,CASSPNPDYGYTF
TRBJ2-1,TRBV5-6,-,-,TGTGCCAGCGATAGATACGGGTTCCGCTCCTACAATGAGCAGTTCTTC,CASDRYGFRSYNEQFF